The source of this TCR beta chain is a study of blood T cell repertoires in COVID-19. Clones were sequenced by immunoSEQ multiplex PCR, and TCRdb holds only the in-frame ones, with some missing. Found here are roughly 110,000 clones, approximately 88% of them singletons; the top ten hold 5.5% to 8%. This receptor was obtained from a man aged 50-59 years with active or convalescent COVID-19. The material sequenced was peripheral blood.

CDR3 loop: CAISATSGRANTGELFF. In nucleotides, the CDR3 is TGTGCCATCAGCGCAACTAGCGGGAGGGCCAACACCGGGGAGCTGTTTTTT. The rearrangement joins TRBV10-3 to TRBJ2-2; the match to TRBD2 covers 13 bases. Germline V lookup: CDR1 ENHRY, CDR2 SYGVKD. V lost 6 bases and J lost 2; bases outside the gene matches: 6. The CDR3 contains 17 residues.